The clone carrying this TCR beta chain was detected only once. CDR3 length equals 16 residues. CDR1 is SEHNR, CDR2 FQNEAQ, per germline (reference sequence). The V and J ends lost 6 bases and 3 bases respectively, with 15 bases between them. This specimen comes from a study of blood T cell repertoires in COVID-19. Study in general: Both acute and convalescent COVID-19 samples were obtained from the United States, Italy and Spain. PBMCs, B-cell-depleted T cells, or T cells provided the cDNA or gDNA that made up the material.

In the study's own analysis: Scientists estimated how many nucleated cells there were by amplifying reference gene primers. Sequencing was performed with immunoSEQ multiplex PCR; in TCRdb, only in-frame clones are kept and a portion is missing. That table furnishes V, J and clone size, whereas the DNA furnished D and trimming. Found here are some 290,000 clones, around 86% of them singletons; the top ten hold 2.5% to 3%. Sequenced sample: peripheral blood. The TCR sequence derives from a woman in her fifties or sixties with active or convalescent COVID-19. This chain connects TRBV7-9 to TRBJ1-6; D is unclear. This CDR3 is CASRSPLRGYNSPLHF. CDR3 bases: TGTGCCAGCAGATCGCCGCTACGGGGCTATAATTCACCCCTCCACTTT.